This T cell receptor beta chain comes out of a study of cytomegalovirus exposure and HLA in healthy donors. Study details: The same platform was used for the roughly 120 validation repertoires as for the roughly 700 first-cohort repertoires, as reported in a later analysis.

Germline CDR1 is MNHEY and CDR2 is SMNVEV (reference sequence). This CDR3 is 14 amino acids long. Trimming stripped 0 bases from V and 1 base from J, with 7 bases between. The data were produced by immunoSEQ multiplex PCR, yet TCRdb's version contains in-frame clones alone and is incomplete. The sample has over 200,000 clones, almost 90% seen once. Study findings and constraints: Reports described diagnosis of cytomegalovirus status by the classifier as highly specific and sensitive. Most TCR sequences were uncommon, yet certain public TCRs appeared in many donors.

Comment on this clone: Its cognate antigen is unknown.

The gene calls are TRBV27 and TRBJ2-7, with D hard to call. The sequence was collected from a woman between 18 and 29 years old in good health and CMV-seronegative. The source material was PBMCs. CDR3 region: CASSLSTRSYEQYF. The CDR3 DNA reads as TGTGCCAGCAGTTTATCGACACGATCCTACGAGCAGTACTTC.